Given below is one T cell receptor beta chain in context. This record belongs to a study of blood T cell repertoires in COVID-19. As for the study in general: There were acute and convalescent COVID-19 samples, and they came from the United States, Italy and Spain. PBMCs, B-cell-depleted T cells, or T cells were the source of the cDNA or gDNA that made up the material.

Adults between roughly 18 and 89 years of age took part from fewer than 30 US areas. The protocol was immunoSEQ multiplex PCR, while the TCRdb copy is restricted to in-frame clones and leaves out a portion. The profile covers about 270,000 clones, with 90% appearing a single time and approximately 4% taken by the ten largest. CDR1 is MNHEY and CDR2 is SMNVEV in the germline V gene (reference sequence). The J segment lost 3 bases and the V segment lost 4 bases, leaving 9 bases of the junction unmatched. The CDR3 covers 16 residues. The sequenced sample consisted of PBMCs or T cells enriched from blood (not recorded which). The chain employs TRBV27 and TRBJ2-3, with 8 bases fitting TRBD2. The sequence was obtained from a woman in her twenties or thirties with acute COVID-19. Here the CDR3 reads CASSSSGLVRTDTQYF. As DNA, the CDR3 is TGTGCCAGCAGTTCATCGGGACTAGTGAGGACAGATACGCAGTATTTT.